This TCR beta chain was profiled in a study of control samples from healthy donors and cancer patients. Some clones are missing from TCRdb's copy, which holds only in-frame ones; the method was immunoSEQ multiplex PCR. The sample consists of more than 85,000 clones, around 89% of them appearing once. The sequence was obtained from a woman in her sixties or seventies with lung cancer. Sequenced: PBMCs.

The CDR3 nucleotides read TGTGCCAGCTCTTGGACGGACGCAACTAATGAAAAACTGTTTTTT. This translates into CASSWTDATNEKLFF. This rearrangement joins TRBV18 to TRBJ1-4; no clear D. The germline gives CDR1 KGHSH, CDR2 LQKENI. Trimming left V 6 bases short and J 0 bases short, with 11 bases between. The CDR3 contains 15 residues.